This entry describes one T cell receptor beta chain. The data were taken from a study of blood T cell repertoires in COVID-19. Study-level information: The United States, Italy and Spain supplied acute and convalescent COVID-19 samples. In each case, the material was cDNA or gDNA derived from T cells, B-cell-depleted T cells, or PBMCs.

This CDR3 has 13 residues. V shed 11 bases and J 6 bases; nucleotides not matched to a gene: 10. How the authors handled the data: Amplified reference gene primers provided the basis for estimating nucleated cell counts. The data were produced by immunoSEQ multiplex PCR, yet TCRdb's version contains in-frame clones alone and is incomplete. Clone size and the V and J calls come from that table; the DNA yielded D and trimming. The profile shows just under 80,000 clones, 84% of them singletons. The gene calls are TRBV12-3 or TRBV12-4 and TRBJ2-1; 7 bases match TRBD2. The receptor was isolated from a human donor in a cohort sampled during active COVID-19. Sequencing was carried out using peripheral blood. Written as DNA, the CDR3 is TGTGCCTCGAAACTGGGCGGGAGCAATGAGCAGTTCTTC. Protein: CASKLGGSNEQFF.